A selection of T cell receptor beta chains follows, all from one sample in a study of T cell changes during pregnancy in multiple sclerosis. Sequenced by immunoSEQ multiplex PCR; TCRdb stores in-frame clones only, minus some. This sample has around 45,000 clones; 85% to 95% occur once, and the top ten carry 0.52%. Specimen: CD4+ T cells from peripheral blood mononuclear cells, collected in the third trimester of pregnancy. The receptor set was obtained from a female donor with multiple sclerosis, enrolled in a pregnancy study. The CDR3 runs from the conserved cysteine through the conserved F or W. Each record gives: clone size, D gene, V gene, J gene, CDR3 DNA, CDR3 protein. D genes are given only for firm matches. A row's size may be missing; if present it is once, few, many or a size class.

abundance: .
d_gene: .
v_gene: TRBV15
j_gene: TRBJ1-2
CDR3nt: TGTGCCACCAGCAGAGATGAGCGATTTTATGGCTACACCTTC
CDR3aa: CATSRDERFYGYTF

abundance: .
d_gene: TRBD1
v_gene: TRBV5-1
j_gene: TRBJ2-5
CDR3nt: TGCGCCAGCAGCCTACAGGGGGCCGGTGAGACCCAGTACTTC
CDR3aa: CASSLQGAGETQYF

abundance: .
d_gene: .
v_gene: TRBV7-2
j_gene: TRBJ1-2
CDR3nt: TGTGCCAGCAGCCTTGACAGGCTCTATGGCTACACCTTC
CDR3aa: CASSLDRLYGYTF

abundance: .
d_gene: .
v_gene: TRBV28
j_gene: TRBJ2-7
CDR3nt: TGTGCCAGCAGTTTAGGAGCGATCAGGGACGAGCAGTACTTC
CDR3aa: CASSLGAIRDEQYF

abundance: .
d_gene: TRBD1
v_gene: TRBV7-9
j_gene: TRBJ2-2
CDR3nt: TGTGCCAGCAGCCCGACAGGGTTCCCCGGGGAGCTGTTTTTT
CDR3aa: CASSPTGFPGELFF

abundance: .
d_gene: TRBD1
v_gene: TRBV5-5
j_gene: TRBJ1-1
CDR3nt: TGTGCCAGCAGCTGGGGACAGGGGGCAGAAGGTGAAGCTTTCTTT
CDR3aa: CASSWGQGAEGEAFF

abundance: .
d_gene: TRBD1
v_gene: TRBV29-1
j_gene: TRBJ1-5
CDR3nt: TGCAGCGTCGGGACAGGGGGCCAGCCCCAGCATTTT
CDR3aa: CSVGTGGQPQHF

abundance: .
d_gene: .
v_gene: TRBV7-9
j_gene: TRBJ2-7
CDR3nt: TGTGCCAGCAGCCCGCCCAGCTCCTACGAGCAGTACTTC
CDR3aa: CASSPPSSYEQYF

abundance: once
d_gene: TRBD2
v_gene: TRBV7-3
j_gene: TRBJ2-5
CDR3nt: TGTGCCAGCAGCCAACTTGGACTAGCGGGAAAAGAGACCCAGTACTTC
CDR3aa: CASSQLGLAGKETQYF

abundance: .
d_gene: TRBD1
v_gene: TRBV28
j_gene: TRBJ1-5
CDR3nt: TGTGCCAGCAGTTTATTAGGGGGGGGGACAGGGAATCAGCCCCAGCATTTT
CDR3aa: CASSLLGGGTGNQPQHF

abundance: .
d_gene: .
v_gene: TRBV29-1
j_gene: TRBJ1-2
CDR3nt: TGCAGCGTTGAAGCACCAGATGGCTACACCTTC
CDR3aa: CSVEAPDGYTF

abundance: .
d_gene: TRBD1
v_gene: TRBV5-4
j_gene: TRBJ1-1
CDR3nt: TGTGCCAGCAGCCCCAGGGGGCAATACACTGAAGCTTTCTTT
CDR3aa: CASSPRGQYTEAFF

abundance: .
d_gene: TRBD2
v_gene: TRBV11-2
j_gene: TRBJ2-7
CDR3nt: TGTGCCAGCAGCCCCTCTCGCGGGAGAGGCTACGAGCAGTACTTC
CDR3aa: CASSPSRGRGYEQYF

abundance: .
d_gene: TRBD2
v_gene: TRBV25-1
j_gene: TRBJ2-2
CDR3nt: TGTGCGGTAGCGGGAGGGGGCACCGGGGAGCTGTTTTTT
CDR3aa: CAVAGGGTGELFF

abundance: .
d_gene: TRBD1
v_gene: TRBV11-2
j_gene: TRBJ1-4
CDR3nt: TGTGCCAGCAGCTCCAAACTACAGGGGTCTGAAAAACTGTTTTTT
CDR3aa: CASSSKLQGSEKLFF

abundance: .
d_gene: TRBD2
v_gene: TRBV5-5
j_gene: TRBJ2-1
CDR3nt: TGTGCCAGCAGCTTGGAGTCTAGCGGGGGCTACAATGAGCAGTTCTTC
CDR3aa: CASSLESSGGYNEQFF

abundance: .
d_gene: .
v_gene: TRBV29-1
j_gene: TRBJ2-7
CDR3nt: TGCAGCGTTGGATTCGCGGGTCCCTACGAGCAGTACTTC
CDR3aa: CSVGFAGPYEQYF

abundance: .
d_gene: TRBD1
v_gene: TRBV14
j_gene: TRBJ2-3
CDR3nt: TGTGCCAGCAGCCAAGTGGCAGGGGGATCCACAGATACGCAGTATTTT
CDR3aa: CASSQVAGGSTDTQYF

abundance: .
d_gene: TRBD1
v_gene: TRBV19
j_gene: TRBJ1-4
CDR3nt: TGTGCCAGTAGTATCCAAACAGGGGGCATTGGTGAAAAACTGTTTTTT
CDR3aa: CASSIQTGGIGEKLFF

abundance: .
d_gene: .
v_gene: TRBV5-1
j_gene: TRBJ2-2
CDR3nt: TGCGCCAGCAGCTCCCTGGGCGGGATGAACACCGGGGAGCTGTTTTTT
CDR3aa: CASSSLGGMNTGELFF

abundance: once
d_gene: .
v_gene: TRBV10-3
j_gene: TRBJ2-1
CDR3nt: TGTGCCATCAGTGTGGCTCGAGAGCAGTTCTTC
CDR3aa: CAISVAREQFF

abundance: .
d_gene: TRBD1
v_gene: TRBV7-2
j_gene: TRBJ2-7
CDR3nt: TGTGCCAGCAGCGCGGACAGGGGGCGCAGAATCGAGCAGTACTTC
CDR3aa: CASSADRGRRIEQYF

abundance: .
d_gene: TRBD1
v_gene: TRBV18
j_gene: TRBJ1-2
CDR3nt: TGTGCCAGCTCACCATCCTGGGGAGGCCCAGGGGGGGGCTACACCTTC
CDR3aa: CASSPSWGGPGGGYTF

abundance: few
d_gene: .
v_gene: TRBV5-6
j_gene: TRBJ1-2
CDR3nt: TGTGCCAGCAGTTTGGGGCAGGGTGGCTACACCTTC
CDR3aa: CASSLGQGGYTF

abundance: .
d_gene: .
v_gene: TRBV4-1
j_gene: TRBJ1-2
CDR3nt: TGCGCCAGCAGCCAAGAAGGGGCAGGGTCTAACTATGGCTACACCTTC
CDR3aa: CASSQEGAGSNYGYTF

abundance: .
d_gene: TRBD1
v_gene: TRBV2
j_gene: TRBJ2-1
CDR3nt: TGTGCCAGGGGGACAGGGTTCAATGAGCAGTTCTTC
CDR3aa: CARGTGFNEQFF

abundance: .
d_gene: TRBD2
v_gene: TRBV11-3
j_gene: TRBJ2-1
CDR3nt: TGTGCCAGCAGCTTAGGAGACTCGGCTAGCGGCTACAATGAGCAGTTCTTC
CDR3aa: CASSLGDSASGYNEQFF

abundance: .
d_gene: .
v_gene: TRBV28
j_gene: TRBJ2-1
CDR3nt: TGTGCCAGCAGTTTCTCTCAACAGTCTCGGGAGCAGTTCTTC
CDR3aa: CASSFSQQSREQFF

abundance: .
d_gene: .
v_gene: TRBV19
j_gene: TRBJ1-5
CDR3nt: TGTGCCAGTAGTATAGAGGGGGGACGCAATCAGCCCCAGCATTTT
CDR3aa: CASSIEGGRNQPQHF

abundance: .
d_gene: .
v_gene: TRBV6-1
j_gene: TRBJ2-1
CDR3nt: TGTGCCAGCAGTGAGGAGTTGGTGAATGAGCAGTTCTTC
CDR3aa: CASSEELVNEQFF

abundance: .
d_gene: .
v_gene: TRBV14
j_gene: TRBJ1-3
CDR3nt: TGTGCCAGCAGCCCTCTGGGCAGGGGAAAAGGAAACACCATATATTTT
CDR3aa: CASSPLGRGKGNTIYF

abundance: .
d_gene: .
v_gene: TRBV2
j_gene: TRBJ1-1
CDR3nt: TGTGCCAGCAGCCAAATAGGGGGGAACACTGAAGCTTTCTTT
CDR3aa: CASSQIGGNTEAFF

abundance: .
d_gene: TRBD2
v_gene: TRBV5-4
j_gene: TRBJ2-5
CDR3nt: TGTGCCAGCAGCTTGAAACGGGAGGGCCAAGAGACCCAGTACTTC
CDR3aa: CASSLKREGQETQYF

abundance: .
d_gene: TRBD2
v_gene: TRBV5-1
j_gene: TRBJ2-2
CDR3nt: TGCGCCAGCACCCGACAGGCTAGCGGGTCTTACACCGGGGAGCTGTTTTTT
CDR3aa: CASTRQASGSYTGELFF

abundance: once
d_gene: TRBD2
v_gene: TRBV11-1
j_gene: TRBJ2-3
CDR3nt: TGTGCCAGCAGCTCACGTTGGGAGGGGACAGATACGCAGTATTTT
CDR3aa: CASSSRWEGTDTQYF

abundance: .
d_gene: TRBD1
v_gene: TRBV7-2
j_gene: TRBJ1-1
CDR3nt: TGTGCCAGCAGCCCGAATTTACAGGGGACTGAAGCTTTCTTT
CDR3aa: CASSPNLQGTEAFF

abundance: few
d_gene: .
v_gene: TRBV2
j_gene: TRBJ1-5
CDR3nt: TGTGCCAGCAGTGAGTCTTGGACAGCAAAAAATCAGCCCCAGCATTTT
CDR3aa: CASSESWTAKNQPQHF

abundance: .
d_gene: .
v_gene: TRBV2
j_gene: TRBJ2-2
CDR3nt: TGTGCCAGCGGAGGCCTAGGGAACACCGGGGAGCTGTTTTTT
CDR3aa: CASGGLGNTGELFF

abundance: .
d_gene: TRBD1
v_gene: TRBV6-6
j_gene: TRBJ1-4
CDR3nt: TGTGCCAGCAAGCATATCCGGGACAGAGTTGAAAAACTGTTTTTT
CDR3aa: CASKHIRDRVEKLFF

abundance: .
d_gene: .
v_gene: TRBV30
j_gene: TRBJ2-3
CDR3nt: TGTGCCTACATCTCCCCGGGGGCAGATACGCAGTATTTT
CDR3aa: CAYISPGADTQYF